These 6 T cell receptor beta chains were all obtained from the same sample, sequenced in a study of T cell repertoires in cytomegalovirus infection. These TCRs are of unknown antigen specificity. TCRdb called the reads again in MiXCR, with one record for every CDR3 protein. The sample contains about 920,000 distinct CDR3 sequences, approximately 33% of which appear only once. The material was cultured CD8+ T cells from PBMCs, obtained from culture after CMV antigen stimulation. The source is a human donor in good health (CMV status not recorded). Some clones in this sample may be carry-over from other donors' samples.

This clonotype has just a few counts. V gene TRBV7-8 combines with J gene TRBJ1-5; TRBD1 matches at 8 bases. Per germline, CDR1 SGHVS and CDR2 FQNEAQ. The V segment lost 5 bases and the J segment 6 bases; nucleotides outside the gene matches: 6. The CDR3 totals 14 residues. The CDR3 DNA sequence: TGTGCCAGCAGCACCAGGGGGCGCGTTCAGCCCCAGCATTTT. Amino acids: CASSTRGRVQPQHF.

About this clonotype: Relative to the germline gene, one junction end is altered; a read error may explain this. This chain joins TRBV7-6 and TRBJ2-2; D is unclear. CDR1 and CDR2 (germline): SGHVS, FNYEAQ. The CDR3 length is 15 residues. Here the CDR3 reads CASSLSGPNTGELFF. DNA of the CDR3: TGTGCTAGCAGCTTGTCCGGGCCGAACACCGGGGAGCTGTTTTTT.

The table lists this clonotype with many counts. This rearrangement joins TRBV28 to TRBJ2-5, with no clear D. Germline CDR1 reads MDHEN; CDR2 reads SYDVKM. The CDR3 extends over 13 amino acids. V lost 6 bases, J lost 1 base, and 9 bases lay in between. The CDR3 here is CASSLGSQETQYF. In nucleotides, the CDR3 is TGTGCCAGCAGCTTAGGCAGCCAAGAGACCCAGTACTTC.

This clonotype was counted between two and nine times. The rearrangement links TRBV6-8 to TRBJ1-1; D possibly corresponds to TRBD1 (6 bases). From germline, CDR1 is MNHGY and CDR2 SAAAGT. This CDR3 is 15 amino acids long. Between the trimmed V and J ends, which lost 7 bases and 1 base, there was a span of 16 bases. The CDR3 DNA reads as TGTGCCAGCATAGTCCCAGGGGCGGGGAACACTGAAGCTTTCTTT. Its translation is CASIVPGAGNTEAFF.

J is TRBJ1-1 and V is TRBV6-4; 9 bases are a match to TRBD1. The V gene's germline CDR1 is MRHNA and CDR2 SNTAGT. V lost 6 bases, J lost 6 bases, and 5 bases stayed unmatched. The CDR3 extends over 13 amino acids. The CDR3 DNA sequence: TGTGCCAGCAGCCCGGGACAGGGTTCTGAAGCTTTCTTT. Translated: CASSPGQGSEAFF.

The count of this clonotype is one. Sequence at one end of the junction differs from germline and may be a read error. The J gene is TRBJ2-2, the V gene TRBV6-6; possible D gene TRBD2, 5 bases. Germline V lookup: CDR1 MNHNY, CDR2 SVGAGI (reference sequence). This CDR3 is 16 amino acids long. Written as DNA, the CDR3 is TGTGTCAGCAGTTACTCGGAACGGGGAAGAATGGGGGAGCTGTTTTTT. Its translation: CVSSYSERGRMGELFF.